The text below deals with one T cell receptor (beta chain). The antigen is unknown. The data are from a study of chemoradiotherapy in HPV16-positive cancers. In the study overall: A couple of HPV16-positive patients' cells yielded candidate HPV-specific clones and common motifs. Study-level findings and limits: Non-HPV-specific T cells did not expand in tumors during treatment, whereas candidate HPV-specific clones and E7-related motifs did. In HPV16-positive patients, HPV-responsive T-cell expansion tracked better recurrence-free survival. HPV-specific T cells were functionally defined from only two HPV16-positive patients.

The method was immunoSEQ multiplex PCR; TCRdb's version includes in-frame clones alone and lacks a portion of them. The sample gives tens of thousands of clones, more than 85% of which show up once; 2.1% is in the top ten. CDR3 length equals 15 residues. The V end lost 1 base, the J end lost 7 bases, and 11 bases lay between the germline ends. The germline CDR1 and CDR2 sequences are SEHNR and FQNEAQ (reference sequence). This receptor was identified in a human donor with HPV-associated anogenital cancer. V is TRBV7-9 and J is TRBJ1-6; no definite D call. The sample was blood, taken from a patient who underwent chemoradiotherapy. CDR3 coding DNA: TGTGCCAGCAGCTTAGGTCTGACACAGAATTCACCCCTCCACTTT. Translated, it gives CASSLGLTQNSPLHF.